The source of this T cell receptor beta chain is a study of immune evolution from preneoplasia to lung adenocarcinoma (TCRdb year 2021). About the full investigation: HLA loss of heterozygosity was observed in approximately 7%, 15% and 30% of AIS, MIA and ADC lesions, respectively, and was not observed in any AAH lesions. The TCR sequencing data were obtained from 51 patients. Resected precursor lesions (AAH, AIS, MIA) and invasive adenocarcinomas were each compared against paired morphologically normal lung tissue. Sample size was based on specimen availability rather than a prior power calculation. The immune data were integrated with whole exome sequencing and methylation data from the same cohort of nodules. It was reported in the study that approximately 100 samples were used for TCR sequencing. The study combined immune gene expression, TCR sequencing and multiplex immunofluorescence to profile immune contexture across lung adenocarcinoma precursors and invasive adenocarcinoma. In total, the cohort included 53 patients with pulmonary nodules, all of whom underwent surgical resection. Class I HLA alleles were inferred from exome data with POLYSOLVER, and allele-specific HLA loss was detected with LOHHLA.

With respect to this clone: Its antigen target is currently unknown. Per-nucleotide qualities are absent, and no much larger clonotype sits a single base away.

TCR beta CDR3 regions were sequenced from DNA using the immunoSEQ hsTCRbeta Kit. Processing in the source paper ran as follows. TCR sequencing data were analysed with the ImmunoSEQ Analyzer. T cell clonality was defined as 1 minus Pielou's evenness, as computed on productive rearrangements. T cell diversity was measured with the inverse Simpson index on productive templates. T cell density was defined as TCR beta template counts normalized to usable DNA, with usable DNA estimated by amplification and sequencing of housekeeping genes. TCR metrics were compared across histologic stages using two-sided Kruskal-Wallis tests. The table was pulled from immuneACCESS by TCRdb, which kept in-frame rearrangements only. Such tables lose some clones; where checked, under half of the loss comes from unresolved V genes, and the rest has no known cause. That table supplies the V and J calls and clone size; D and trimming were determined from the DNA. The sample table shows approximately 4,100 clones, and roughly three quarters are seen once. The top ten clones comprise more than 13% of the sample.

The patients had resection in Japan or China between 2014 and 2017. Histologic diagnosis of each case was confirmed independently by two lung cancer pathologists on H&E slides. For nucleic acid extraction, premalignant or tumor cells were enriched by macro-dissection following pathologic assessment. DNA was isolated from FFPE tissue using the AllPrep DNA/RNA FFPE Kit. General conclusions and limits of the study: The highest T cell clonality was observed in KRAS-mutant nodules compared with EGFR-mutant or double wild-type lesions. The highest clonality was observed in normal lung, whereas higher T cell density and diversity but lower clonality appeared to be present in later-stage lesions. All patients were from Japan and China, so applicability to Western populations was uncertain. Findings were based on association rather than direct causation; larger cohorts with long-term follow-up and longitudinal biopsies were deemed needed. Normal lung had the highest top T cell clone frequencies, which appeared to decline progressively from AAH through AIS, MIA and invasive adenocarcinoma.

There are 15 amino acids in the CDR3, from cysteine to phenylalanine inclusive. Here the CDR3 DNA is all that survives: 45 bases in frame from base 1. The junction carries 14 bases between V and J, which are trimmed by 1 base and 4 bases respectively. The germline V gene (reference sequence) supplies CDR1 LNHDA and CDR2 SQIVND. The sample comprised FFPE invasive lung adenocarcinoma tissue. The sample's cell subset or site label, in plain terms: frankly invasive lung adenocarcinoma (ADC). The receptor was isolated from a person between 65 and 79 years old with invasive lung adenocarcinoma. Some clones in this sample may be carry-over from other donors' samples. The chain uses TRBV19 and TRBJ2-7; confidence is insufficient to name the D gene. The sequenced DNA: TGTGCCAGTAGTATAGCCCCCCGACAAGGTTACGAGCAGTACTTC. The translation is CASSIAPRQGYEQYF.